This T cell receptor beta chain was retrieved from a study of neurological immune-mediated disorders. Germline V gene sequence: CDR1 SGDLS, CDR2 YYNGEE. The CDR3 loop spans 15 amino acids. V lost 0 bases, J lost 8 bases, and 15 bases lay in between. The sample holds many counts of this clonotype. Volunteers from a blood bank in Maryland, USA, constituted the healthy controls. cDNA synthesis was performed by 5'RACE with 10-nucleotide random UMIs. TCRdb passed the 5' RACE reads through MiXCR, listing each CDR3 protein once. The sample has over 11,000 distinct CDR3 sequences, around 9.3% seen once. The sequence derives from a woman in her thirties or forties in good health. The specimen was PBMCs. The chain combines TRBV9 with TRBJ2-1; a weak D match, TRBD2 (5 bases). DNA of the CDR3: TGTGCCAGCAGCGTAGGTGGTCTAGCTCTCGATGAGCAGTTCTTC. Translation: CASSVGGLALDEQFF.